This T cell receptor beta chain was retrieved from a study of T cell responses to AZD1222 COVID-19 vaccine. The protocol was immunoSEQ multiplex PCR, while the TCRdb copy is restricted to in-frame clones and leaves out a portion. The sample includes about 140,000 clones, approximately 90% of them seen just once. Germline V lookup: CDR1 SGHDT, CDR2 YYEEEE. The ends were cut back, 0 bases at V and 5 bases at J, with 6 bases in the middle. The CDR3 is made up of 12 amino acids. The specimen comprised peripheral blood, sampled on day 0 of AZD1222 vaccination. The chain combines TRBV5-6 with TRBJ2-7, with no clear D. This receptor was obtained from an adult in good health. CDR3 DNA sequence: TGTGCCAGCAGCTTGGGTGTCAACGAGCAGTACTTC. This translates into CASSLGVNEQYF. The full variable domain, in which reference TRBV5-6 and TRBJ2-7 provide the parts outside the CDR3, is DAGVTQSPTHLIKTRGQQVTLRCSPKSGHDTVSWYQQALGQGPQFIFQYYEEEERQRGNFPDRFSGHQFPNYSSELNVNALLLGDSALYLCASSLGVNEQYFGPGTRLTVT.